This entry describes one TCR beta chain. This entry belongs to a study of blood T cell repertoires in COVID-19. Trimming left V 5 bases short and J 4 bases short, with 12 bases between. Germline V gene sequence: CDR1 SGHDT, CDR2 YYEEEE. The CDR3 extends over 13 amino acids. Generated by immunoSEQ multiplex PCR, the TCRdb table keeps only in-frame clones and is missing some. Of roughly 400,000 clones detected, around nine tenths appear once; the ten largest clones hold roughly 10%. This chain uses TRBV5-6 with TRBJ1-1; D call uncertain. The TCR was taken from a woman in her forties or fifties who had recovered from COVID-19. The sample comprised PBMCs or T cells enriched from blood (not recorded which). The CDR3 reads CASSPVRSTEAFF. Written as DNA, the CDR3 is TGTGCCAGCAGTCCTGTTAGATCCACTGAAGCTTTCTTT.